The rows below give T cell receptor beta chains drawn from one sample of a study of T cell responses to AZD1222 COVID-19 vaccine. Assay: immunoSEQ multiplex PCR; the TCRdb copy retains only in-frame clones and omits some. The sample yields some 120,000 clones, 90% to 95% seen once. The sequences come from peripheral blood, collected on day 0 of AZD1222 vaccination. These receptors all come from an adult in good health. Each CDR3 is given with its conserved first and last residue. The D gene is left open where the match is weak. Size is stated for part of the rows, as once, few or many counts, or as a class when the clone is expanded.

j_gene,abundance,d_gene,v_gene,CDR3nt,CDR3aa
TRBJ1-2,.,.,TRBV27,TGTGCCAGCAGTTCTAGGACACCCAGTTTGGGTGGCTACACCTTC,CASSSRTPSLGGYTF
TRBJ2-3,.,TRBD2,TRBV7-7,TGTGCCAGCAGCTTAGGGGGACTAGCAATAGATACGCAGTATTTT,CASSLGGLAIDTQYF
TRBJ2-7,once,.,TRBV7-8,TGTGCCAGCAGCTTCATCTACGAGCAGTACTTC,CASSFIYEQYF
TRBJ2-3,few,.,TRBV6-4,TGTGCCAGCAGTGCCAGCGCAGGAGCTACAGATACGCAGTATTTT,CASSASAGATDTQYF
TRBJ2-2,.,TRBD2,TRBV7-9,TGTGCCAGCAGCCAGGGACTAGCGGGACCGAACACCGGGGAGCTGTTTTTT,CASSQGLAGPNTGELFF
TRBJ2-7,.,TRBD1,TRBV27,TGTGCCTCCGGACAGGGTATCTCCTACGAGCAGTACTTC,CASGQGISYEQYF
TRBJ1-1,.,.,TRBV19,TGTGCCAGTAACGATGGACGGGGGGGCGCTGAAGCTTTCTTT,CASNDGRGGAEAFF
TRBJ2-3,.,.,TRBV10-1,TGCGCCAGCAGTGAGAGCTATCGGGACCACACAGATACGCAGTATTTT,CASSESYRDHTDTQYF
TRBJ2-7,.,TRBD2,TRBV7-9,TGTGCCAGCAGCTTCTGGGAGGGCCTCAACGAGCAGTACTTC,CASSFWEGLNEQYF
TRBJ2-6,.,TRBD2,TRBV5-1,TGCGCCAGCAGCCCGGGGGGATCTGGGGCCAACGTCCTGACTTTC,CASSPGGSGANVLTF
TRBJ1-3,.,.,TRBV5-1,TGCGCCAGCAGCTTGGGGGGGCAGCGAGACTCTGGAAACACCATATATTTT,CASSLGGQRDSGNTIYF
TRBJ2-1,.,TRBD1,TRBV2,TGTGCCAGAAGGAACCGGGACAGTAATGAGCAGTTCTTC,CARRNRDSNEQFF
TRBJ1-2,.,TRBD1,TRBV19,TGTGCCAGTAGCGACTCAGGGGGCGACCGCTATGGCTACACCTTC,CASSDSGGDRYGYTF
TRBJ1-5,.,.,TRBV19,TGTGCCAGTAGCCCTCCCCTACTGGGTACGTCGGGCAATCAGCCCCAGCATTTT,CASSPPLLGTSGNQPQHF
TRBJ2-7,.,.,TRBV7-9,TGTGCCAGCAGCTCGCCAACCCCGGGGGCCGGAACTTACGAGCAGTACTTC,CASSSPTPGAGTYEQYF
TRBJ1-3,.,.,TRBV5-4,TGTGCCAGCAGCTTAGATCCGGGCTCTGGAAACACCATATATTTT,CASSLDPGSGNTIYF
TRBJ2-1,.,TRBD2,TRBV6-4,TGTGCCAGCAGTATTTGGCGGGGGAACAATGAGCAGTTCTTC,CASSIWRGNNEQFF
TRBJ2-3,.,.,TRBV3-1/TRBV3-2,TGTGCCAGCAGCCAAGATCGCCCGGGATCTTCCGCAGATACGCAGTATTTT,CASSQDRPGSSADTQYF
TRBJ2-1,.,.,TRBV5-5,TGTGCCAGCAGCTTGGGACAGAGCTCCTACAATGAGCAGTTCTTC,CASSLGQSSYNEQFF
TRBJ2-1,.,.,TRBV5-1,TGCGCCAGCAGCTTGGGGTGGAGCTCCTACAATGAGCAGTTCTTC,CASSLGWSSYNEQFF
TRBJ1-2,.,.,TRBV4-3,TGCGCCAGCAGCCAAGATCGGAGGGTTAACGGCTACACCTTC,CASSQDRRVNGYTF
TRBJ1-6,few,TRBD1,TRBV18,TGTGCCAGCTCACCTACAGGGGATTCACCCCTCCACTTT,CASSPTGDSPLHF
TRBJ1-3,.,.,TRBV3-1/TRBV3-2,TGTGCCAGCAGCCAGGGTCTGATGGGTGGAAACACCATATATTTT,CASSQGLMGGNTIYF
TRBJ2-1,.,TRBD2,TRBV7-9,TGTGCCAGCAGCGCCGCACTAGCGGGAATGAAAGATGAGCAGTTCTTC,CASSAALAGMKDEQFF
TRBJ1-2,.,TRBD1,TRBV7-2,TGTGCCAGCAGCTTAGATGGCCGACAGGGGTTGACCTATGGCTACACCTTC,CASSLDGRQGLTYGYTF
TRBJ1-5,once,.,TRBV2,TGTGCCAGCACGATAACAGGGCAGCCCCAGCATTTT,CASTITGQPQHF
TRBJ1-2,.,.,TRBV30,TGTGCCTGGAGTGTACGGGACATAGGCCGGGGCTACACCTTC,CAWSVRDIGRGYTF
TRBJ2-7,once,TRBD2,TRBV27,TGTGCCAGCAGTTTATCACTAGCGGGGATCTACGAGCAGTACTTC,CASSLSLAGIYEQYF
TRBJ1-2,.,.,TRBV9,TGTGCCAGCAGCTTGTTGTGGGATTCACAGTATGGCTACACCTTC,CASSLLWDSQYGYTF
TRBJ2-1,.,.,TRBV12-3/TRBV12-4,TGTGCCAGCAGTGCCTTCAATGAGCAGTTCTTC,CASSAFNEQFF
TRBJ1-1,.,TRBD1,TRBV6-5,TGTGCCAGCCGACGGGACAGGATGAACACTGAAGCTTTCTTT,CASRRDRMNTEAFF
TRBJ1-1,.,TRBD1,TRBV29-1,TGCAGCGTTGACAACAGGGGCACTGAAGCTTTCTTT,CSVDNRGTEAFF
TRBJ2-7,.,.,TRBV5-5,TGTGCCAGCAGCCGGTCATGGCAGACTAGCTACGAGCAGTACTTC,CASSRSWQTSYEQYF
TRBJ2-7,once,.,TRBV5-1,TGCGCCAGCAGCTTGAACACCTACGAGCAGTACTTC,CASSLNTYEQYF
TRBJ1-5,.,.,TRBV16,TGTGCCAGCAGCCAGCAGGGGTGGCAGCCCCAGCATTTT,CASSQQGWQPQHF